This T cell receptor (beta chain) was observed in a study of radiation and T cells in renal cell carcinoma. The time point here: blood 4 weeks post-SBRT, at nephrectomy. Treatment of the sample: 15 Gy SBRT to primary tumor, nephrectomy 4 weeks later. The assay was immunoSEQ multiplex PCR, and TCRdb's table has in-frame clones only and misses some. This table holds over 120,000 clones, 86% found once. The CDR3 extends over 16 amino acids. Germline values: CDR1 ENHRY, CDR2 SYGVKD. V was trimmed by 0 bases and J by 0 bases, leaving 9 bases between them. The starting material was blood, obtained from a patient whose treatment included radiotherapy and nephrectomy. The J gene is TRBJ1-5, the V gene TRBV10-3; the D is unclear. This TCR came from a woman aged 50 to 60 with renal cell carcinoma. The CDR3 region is CAISESRAYSNQPQHF. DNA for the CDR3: TGTGCCATCAGTGAGTCCCGAGCGTATAGCAATCAGCCCCAGCATTTT.